This T cell receptor beta chain stems from a study of untreated major depressive disorder. Patients had taken no psychiatric medication, including antidepressants, for at least 8 weeks before enrollment. Per germline, CDR1 SGHRS and CDR2 YFSETQ. The CDR3 extends over 18 amino acids. Trimming at V came to 2 bases and at J to 2 bases, leaving 15 bases not matched to a gene. Sequenced by immunoSEQ multiplex PCR; TCRdb stores in-frame clones only, minus some. The sample consists of approximately 15,000 clones, about nine tenths of them appearing once. Study observations and caveats: TRBV25-01 and TRBV02-01 usage differences were not statistically significant. CD4+ T cells from depressed patients used TRBV05-01 (Vbeta 5.1) more often than controls.

As for this clone: Its target is unknown.

The chain uses TRBV5-1 and TRBJ2-7, with 8 nucleotides matching TRBD1. The receptor comes from a man aged 25 to 45 with major depressive disorder. The sequenced material came from CD4+ T cells from PBMCs. The CDR3, as DNA: TGCGCCAGCAGCTTTCTCCAACATTTGACAGGGGAGGCCTACGAGCAGTACTTC. The encoded protein is CASSFLQHLTGEAYEQYF.